This TCR beta chain was sequenced for a study of cytomegalovirus exposure and HLA in healthy donors. Findings and limits, study-wide: With later analysis, a missense DCLRE1C variant became linked to TCR beta V- and J-gene trimming. Segments of the TCR beta V type were, in most cases, productive about 87% or about 30% of the time in an earlier analysis.

Regarding this clone: The antigen is not known.

13 Jbeta primers and 60 Vbeta primers were used for the PCR. Here immunoSEQ multiplex PCR was the method, and the copy in TCRdb shows in-frame clones only, minus some. In all, the sample yields approximately 120,000 clones. The specimen sequenced was PBMCs. The origin of this receptor is a man in his forties or fifties in good health and CMV-seronegative.

CDR3 residues: CASRSDRVGGYTF. CDR3 in DNA: TGTGCCAGCAGATCGGACAGGGTAGGTGGCTACACCTTC. The chain recombines TRBV6-1 with TRBJ1-2, with TRBD1 identical over 8 bases. Losses at the gene ends were 6 bases for V and 7 bases for J; bases not matched to a gene: 7. CDR3 length: 13 residues. Germline V gene lookup returns CDR1 MNHNS and CDR2 SASEGT.